Listed below are T cell receptor beta chains from one sample, sequenced in a study of shared clonotypes between healthy human individuals. Assay: immunoSEQ multiplex PCR; the TCRdb copy retains only in-frame clones and omits some. The sample has roughly 2.5 million clones, more than 80% seen once. Source material: naive CD4+ T cells sorted from blood. These receptors all come from a man aged 18-30 years in good health. CDR3s include the opening cysteine and the closing phenylalanine or tryptophan. A D gene is named only where the DNA matches it firmly. Where a row states a size, it is once, few, many or the class of an expanded clone; other rows omit it.

J gene: TRBJ2-7; V gene: TRBV5-1; clone size: few; D gene: .; CDR3 protein: CASSLGQGSYEQYF; CDR3 DNA: TGCGCCAGCAGCTTGGGGCAGGGGTCCTACGAGCAGTACTTC
J gene: TRBJ2-7; V gene: TRBV11-2; clone size: .; D gene: .; CDR3 protein: CASSSVGVGMVEQYF; CDR3 DNA: TGTGCCAGCAGCTCGGTGGGGGTCGGCATGGTCGAGCAGTACTTC
J gene: TRBJ1-1; V gene: TRBV9; clone size: few; D gene: .; CDR3 protein: CASSVRGDEAFF; CDR3 DNA: TGTGCCAGCAGCGTGCGGGGGGATGAAGCTTTCTTT
J gene: TRBJ1-2; V gene: TRBV7-9; clone size: once; D gene: .; CDR3 protein: CASSPGLRVGYTF; CDR3 DNA: TGTGCCAGCAGCCCAGGTCTAAGGGTCGGCTACACCTTC
J gene: TRBJ2-3; V gene: TRBV2; clone size: .; D gene: .; CDR3 protein: CASSDSRFTDTQYF; CDR3 DNA: TGTGCCAGCAGTGACAGTCGTTTCACAGATACGCAGTATTTT
J gene: TRBJ2-1; V gene: TRBV7-3; clone size: .; D gene: TRBD1; CDR3 protein: CASSQTGTGGNEQFF; CDR3 DNA: TGTGCCAGCAGCCAAACCGGGACAGGGGGGAATGAGCAGTTCTTC
J gene: TRBJ1-6; V gene: TRBV4-1; clone size: .; D gene: TRBD1; CDR3 protein: CASSQDGLTGSTYNSPLHF; CDR3 DNA: TGCGCCAGCAGCCAAGACGGCTTGACAGGGTCCACCTATAATTCACCCCTCCACTTT
J gene: TRBJ1-2; V gene: TRBV6-1; clone size: once; D gene: .; CDR3 protein: CASRRELVYGYTF; CDR3 DNA: TGTGCCAGCCGGCGAGAGCTCGTCTATGGCTACACCTTC
J gene: TRBJ1-1; V gene: TRBV7-2; clone size: .; D gene: .; CDR3 protein: CASSLGVEGEAFF; CDR3 DNA: TGTGCCAGCAGCCTGGGGGTGGAGGGTGAAGCTTTCTTT
J gene: TRBJ2-4; V gene: TRBV5-1; clone size: .; D gene: TRBD1; CDR3 protein: CASSATGAKLVKNIQYF; CDR3 DNA: TGCGCCAGCAGCGCGACAGGGGCCAAGTTAGTCAAAAACATTCAGTACTTC
J gene: TRBJ2-4; V gene: TRBV25-1; clone size: .; D gene: .; CDR3 protein: CASSEPSRNIQYF; CDR3 DNA: TGTGCCAGCAGTGAACCCTCCAGAAACATTCAGTACTTC
J gene: TRBJ1-1; V gene: TRBV10-3; clone size: .; D gene: .; CDR3 protein: CAISESRVAFF; CDR3 DNA: TGTGCCATCAGTGAGTCGAGGGTGGCTTTCTTT
J gene: TRBJ2-7; V gene: TRBV18; clone size: .; D gene: .; CDR3 protein: CASSPRDLSYEQYF; CDR3 DNA: TGTGCCAGCTCACCCCGGGACTTATCCTACGAGCAGTACTTC
J gene: TRBJ2-7; V gene: TRBV29-1; clone size: .; D gene: TRBD1; CDR3 protein: CSVERDRGVSYEQYF; CDR3 DNA: TGCAGCGTTGAACGTGACAGGGGTGTCTCCTACGAGCAGTACTTC
J gene: TRBJ1-4; V gene: TRBV2; clone size: .; D gene: .; CDR3 protein: CASSGSLGSTNEKLFF; CDR3 DNA: TGTGCCAGCAGTGGTTCATTGGGCAGTACGAATGAAAAACTGTTTTTT
J gene: TRBJ2-1; V gene: TRBV7-2; clone size: .; D gene: .; CDR3 protein: CASSSERTGFLYNEQFF; CDR3 DNA: TGTGCCAGCAGCTCTGAACGGACTGGGTTTTTATACAATGAGCAGTTCTTC
J gene: TRBJ2-2; V gene: TRBV30; clone size: .; D gene: .; CDR3 protein: CAWNLGAGELFF; CDR3 DNA: TGTGCCTGGAATTTAGGCGCCGGGGAGCTGTTTTTT
J gene: TRBJ2-7; V gene: TRBV2; clone size: .; D gene: TRBD1; CDR3 protein: CASTRDRVSYEQYF; CDR3 DNA: TGTGCCAGCACTCGGGACAGGGTCTCCTACGAGCAGTACTTC
J gene: TRBJ1-4; V gene: TRBV6-5; clone size: .; D gene: TRBD1; CDR3 protein: CASRGQGGEKLFF; CDR3 DNA: TGTGCCAGCAGAGGACAGGGAGGTGAAAAACTGTTTTTT
J gene: TRBJ2-6; V gene: TRBV19; clone size: .; D gene: TRBD1; CDR3 protein: CASSHRGSDSGANVLTF; CDR3 DNA: TGTGCCAGTAGTCACAGGGGTTCGGACTCTGGGGCCAACGTCCTGACTTTC
J gene: TRBJ1-4; V gene: TRBV4-1; clone size: .; D gene: .; CDR3 protein: CASSQEQLSATNEKLFF; CDR3 DNA: TGCGCCAGCAGCCAGGAACAACTCTCTGCAACTAATGAAAAACTGTTTTTT
J gene: TRBJ2-7; V gene: TRBV19; clone size: .; D gene: .; CDR3 protein: CASSTPHSYEQYF; CDR3 DNA: TGTGCCAGTAGTACCCCCCACAGTTACGAGCAGTACTTC
J gene: TRBJ2-1; V gene: TRBV7-9; clone size: .; D gene: .; CDR3 protein: CASSRTGVSYYNEQFF; CDR3 DNA: TGTGCCAGCAGTCGGACGGGGGTTTCCTACTACAATGAGCAGTTCTTC
J gene: TRBJ1-2; V gene: TRBV21-1; clone size: .; D gene: .; CDR3 protein: CASSFWINSILANYGYTF; CDR3 DNA: TGTGCCAGCAGCTTCTGGATCAACAGTATTCTAGCTAACTATGGCTACACCTTC
J gene: TRBJ2-7; V gene: TRBV27; clone size: .; D gene: .; CDR3 protein: CASGDFTYEQYF; CDR3 DNA: TGTGCCAGCGGGGATTTTACCTACGAGCAGTACTTC
J gene: TRBJ1-1; V gene: TRBV14; clone size: few; D gene: .; CDR3 protein: CASSQASVGNTEAFF; CDR3 DNA: TGTGCCAGCAGCCAAGCCAGTGTGGGGAACACTGAAGCTTTCTTT
J gene: TRBJ2-2; V gene: TRBV6-1; clone size: .; D gene: .; CDR3 protein: CASSGGKNTGELFF; CDR3 DNA: TGTGCCAGCTCCGGGGGCAAGAACACCGGGGAGCTGTTTTTT
J gene: TRBJ1-1; V gene: TRBV5-1; clone size: .; D gene: .; CDR3 protein: CASSLEPGPQGAEAFF; CDR3 DNA: TGCGCCAGCAGCTTGGAACCGGGGCCACAAGGGGCTGAAGCTTTCTTT
J gene: TRBJ2-2; V gene: TRBV4-3; clone size: .; D gene: .; CDR3 protein: CASSHEQIPGELFF; CDR3 DNA: TGCGCCAGCAGCCATGAACAGATTCCCGGGGAGCTGTTTTTT
J gene: TRBJ1-1; V gene: TRBV5-1; clone size: .; D gene: .; CDR3 protein: CASSPGWGNTEAFF; CDR3 DNA: TGCGCCAGCAGCCCAGGATGGGGTAACACTGAAGCTTTCTTT